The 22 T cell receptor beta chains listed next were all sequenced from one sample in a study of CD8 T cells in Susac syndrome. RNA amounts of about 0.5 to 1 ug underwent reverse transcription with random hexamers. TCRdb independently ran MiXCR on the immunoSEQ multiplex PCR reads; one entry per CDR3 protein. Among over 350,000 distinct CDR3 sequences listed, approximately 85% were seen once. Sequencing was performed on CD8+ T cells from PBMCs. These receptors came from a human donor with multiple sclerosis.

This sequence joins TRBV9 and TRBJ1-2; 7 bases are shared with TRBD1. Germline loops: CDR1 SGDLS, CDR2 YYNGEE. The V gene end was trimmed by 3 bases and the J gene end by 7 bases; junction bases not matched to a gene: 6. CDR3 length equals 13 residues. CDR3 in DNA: TGTGCCAGCAGCGCCACAGGGGTGGCTGGCTACACCTTC. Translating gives CASSATGVAGYTF.

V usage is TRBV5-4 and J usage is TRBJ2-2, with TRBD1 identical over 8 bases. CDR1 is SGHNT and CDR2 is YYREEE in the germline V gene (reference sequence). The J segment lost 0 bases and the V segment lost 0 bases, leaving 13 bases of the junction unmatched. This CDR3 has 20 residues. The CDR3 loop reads CASSLEADPIQGANTGELFF. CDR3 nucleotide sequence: TGTGCCAGCAGCTTGGAGGCGGACCCTATACAGGGGGCGAACACCGGGGAGCTGTTTTTT.

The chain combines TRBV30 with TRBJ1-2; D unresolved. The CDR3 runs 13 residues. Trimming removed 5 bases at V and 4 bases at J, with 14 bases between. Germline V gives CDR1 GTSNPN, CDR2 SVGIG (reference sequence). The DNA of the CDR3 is TGTGCCTGGCACCCGGGTTCTGGCTATGGCTACACCTTC. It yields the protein CAWHPGSGYGYTF.

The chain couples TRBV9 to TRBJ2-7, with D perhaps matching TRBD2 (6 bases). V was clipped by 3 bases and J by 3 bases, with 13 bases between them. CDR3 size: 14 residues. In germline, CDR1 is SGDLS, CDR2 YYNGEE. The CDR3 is CASSGGTDRYEQYF. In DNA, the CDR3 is TGTGCCAGCAGCGGCGGGACGGACCGCTACGAGCAGTACTTC.

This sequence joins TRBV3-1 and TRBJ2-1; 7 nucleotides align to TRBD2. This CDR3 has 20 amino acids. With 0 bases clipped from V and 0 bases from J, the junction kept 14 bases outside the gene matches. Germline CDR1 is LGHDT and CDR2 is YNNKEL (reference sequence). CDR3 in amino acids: CASSQETTASGASSYNEQFF. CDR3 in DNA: TGTGCCAGCAGCCAAGAGACAACTGCCAGCGGGGCTAGCTCCTACAATGAGCAGTTCTTC.

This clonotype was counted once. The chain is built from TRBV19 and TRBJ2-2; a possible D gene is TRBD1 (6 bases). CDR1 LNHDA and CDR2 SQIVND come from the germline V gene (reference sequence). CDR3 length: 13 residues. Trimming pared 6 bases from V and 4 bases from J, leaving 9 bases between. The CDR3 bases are TGTGCCAGTAGCGGGGACATCACCGGGGAGCTGTTTTTT. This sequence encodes CASSGDITGELFF. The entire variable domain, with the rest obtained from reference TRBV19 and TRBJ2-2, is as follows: DGGITQSPKYLFRKEGQNVTLSCEQNLNHDAMYWYRQDPGQGLRLIYYSQIVNDFQKGDIAEGYSVSREKKESFPLTVTSAQKNPTAFYLCASSGDITGELFFGEGSRLTVL.

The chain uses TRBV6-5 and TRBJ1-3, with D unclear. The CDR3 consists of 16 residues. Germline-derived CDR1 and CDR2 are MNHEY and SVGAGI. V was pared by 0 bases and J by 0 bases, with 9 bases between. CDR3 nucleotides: TGTGCCAGCAGTTACTCGCCGGAAGACTCTGGAAACACCATATATTTT. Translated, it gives CASSYSPEDSGNTIYF.

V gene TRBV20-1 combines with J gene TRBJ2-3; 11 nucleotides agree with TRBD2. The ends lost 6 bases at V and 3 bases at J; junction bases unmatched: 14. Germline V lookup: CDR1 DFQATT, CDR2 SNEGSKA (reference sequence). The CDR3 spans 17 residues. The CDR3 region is CSAPWGIAGGRTDTQYF. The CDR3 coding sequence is TGCAGTGCCCCTTGGGGCATAGCGGGAGGGCGGACAGATACGCAGTATTTT.

CDR3: CASSPSWTVGPYNEQFF. The CDR3 DNA sequence: TGTGCCAGCAGTCCGTCATGGACAGTCGGACCCTACAATGAGCAGTTCTTC. V and J are TRBV12-3 or TRBV12-4 and TRBJ2-1, with TRBD1 as a possible D gene (6 bases). V lost 5 bases and J lost 2, with 19 bases in between. This CDR3 has 17 amino acids.

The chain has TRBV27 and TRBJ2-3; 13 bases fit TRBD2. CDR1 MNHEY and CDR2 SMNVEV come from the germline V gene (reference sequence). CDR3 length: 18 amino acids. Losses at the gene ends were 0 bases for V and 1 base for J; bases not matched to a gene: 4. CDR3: CASSLSAGLAGGTDTQYF. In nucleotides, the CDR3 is TGTGCCAGCAGTTTATCGGCCGGACTAGCGGGGGGCACAGATACGCAGTATTTT.

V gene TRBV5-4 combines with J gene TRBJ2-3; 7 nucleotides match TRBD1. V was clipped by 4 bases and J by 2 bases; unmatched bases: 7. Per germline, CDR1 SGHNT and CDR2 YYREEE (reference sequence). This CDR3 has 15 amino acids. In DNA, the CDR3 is TGTGCCAGCAGCCTGGGACAGTCTCACACAGATACGCAGTATTTT. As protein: CASSLGQSHTDTQYF.

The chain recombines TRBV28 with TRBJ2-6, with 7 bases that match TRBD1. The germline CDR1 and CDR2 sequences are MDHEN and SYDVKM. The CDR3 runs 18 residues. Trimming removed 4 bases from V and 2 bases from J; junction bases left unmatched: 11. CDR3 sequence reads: CASSSPINRGAGANVLTF. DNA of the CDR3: TGTGCCAGCAGTTCTCCAATTAACAGGGGTGCTGGGGCCAACGTCCTGACTTTC.

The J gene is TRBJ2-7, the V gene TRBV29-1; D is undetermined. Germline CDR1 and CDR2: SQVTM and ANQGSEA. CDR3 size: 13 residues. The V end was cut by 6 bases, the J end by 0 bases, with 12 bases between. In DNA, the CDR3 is TGCAGCGTCCTTAGCAAGAGCTCCTACGAGCAGTACTTC. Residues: CSVLSKSSYEQYF.

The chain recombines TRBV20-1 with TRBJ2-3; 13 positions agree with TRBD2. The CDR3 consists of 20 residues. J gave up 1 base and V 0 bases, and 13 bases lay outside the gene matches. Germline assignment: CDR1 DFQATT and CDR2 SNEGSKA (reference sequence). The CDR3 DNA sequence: TGCAGTGCTAGAGATCTAGGACTAGCGGGAGTCGGTGGCGGCACAGATACGCAGTATTTT. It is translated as CSARDLGLAGVGGGTDTQYF.

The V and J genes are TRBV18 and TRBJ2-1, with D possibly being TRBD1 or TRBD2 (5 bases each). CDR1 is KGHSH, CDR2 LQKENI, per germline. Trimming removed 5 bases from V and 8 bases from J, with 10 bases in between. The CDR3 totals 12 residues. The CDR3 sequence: CASSYEGYEQFF. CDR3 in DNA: TGTGCCAGCTCATATGAGGGGTATGAGCAGTTCTTC.

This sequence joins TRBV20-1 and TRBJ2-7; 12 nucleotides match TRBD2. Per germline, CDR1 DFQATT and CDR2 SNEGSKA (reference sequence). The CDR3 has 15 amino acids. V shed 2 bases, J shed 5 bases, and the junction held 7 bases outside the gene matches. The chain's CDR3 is CSARFASGRADEQYF. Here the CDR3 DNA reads TGCAGTGCTAGATTTGCTAGCGGGAGGGCGGACGAGCAGTACTTC.

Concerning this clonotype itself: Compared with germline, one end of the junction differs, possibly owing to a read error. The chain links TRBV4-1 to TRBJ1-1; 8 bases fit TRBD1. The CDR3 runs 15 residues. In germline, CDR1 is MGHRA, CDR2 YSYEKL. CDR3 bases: TGTGCCAGCAGCCAAGAAGGGACAGGGAACACTGAAGCTTTCTTT. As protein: CASSQEGTGNTEAFF.

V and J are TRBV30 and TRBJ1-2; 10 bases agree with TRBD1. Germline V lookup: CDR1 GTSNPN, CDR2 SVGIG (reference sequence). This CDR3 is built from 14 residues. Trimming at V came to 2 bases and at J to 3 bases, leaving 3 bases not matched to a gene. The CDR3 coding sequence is TGTGCCTGGAGTCCCGGGACAGGGGACTATGGCTACACCTTC. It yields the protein CAWSPGTGDYGYTF.

As DNA, the CDR3 is TGTGCCAGCAGACGGAGCGAAAACTTCTCACCCCTCCACTTT. This encodes CASRRSENFSPLHF. The V call is TRBV6-6, the J call TRBJ1-6; D call uncertain. The ends were cut back, 6 bases at V and 10 bases at J, with 16 bases in the middle. In germline, CDR1 is MNHNY, CDR2 SVGAGI (reference sequence). The CDR3 has 14 residues.

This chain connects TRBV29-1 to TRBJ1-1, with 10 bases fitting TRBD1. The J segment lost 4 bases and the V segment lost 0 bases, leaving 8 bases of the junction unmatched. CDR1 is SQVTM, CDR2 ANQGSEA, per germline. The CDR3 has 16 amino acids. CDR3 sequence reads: CSVEDWTGGETTEAFF. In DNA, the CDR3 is TGCAGCGTTGAAGATTGGACAGGGGGAGAAACCACTGAAGCTTTCTTT.

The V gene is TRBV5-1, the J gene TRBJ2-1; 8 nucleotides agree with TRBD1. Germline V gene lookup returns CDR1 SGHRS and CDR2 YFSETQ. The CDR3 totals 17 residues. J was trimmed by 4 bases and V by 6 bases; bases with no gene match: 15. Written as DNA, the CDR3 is TGCGCCAGCATGGGTAACCGACAGGGGCGCACTTACAATGAGCAGTTCTTC. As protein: CASMGNRQGRTYNEQFF.

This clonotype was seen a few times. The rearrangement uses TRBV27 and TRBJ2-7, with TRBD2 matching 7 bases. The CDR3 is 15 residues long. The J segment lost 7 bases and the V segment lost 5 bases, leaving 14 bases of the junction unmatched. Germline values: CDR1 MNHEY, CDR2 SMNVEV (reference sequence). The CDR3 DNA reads TGTGCCAGCAGTCCTCCGGGAGGTATTTGGGGGGAGCAGTACTTC. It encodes CASSPPGGIWGEQYF.